Listed below are T cell receptor beta chains from one sample, sequenced in a study of T cell changes during pregnancy in multiple sclerosis. The table came from immunoSEQ multiplex PCR; TCRdb's copy has only in-frame clones and leaves some out. This table has about 36,000 clones, around 91% appearing once. The specimen was CD4+ T cells from peripheral blood mononuclear cells, collected in the second trimester of pregnancy. These receptors were obtained from a female donor in good health, enrolled as a control in a pregnancy study. Each CDR3 is given with its conserved first and last residue. Each record gives: CDR3 length, J gene, V gene, CDR3 protein.

>14|TRBJ1-3|TRBV2
CASSPGTPGNTIYF
>17|TRBJ2-3|TRBV15
CATSTFLQGTRADTQYF
>15|TRBJ1-5|TRBV15
CATSRGELQGQPQHF
>15|TRBJ1-2|TRBV18
CASSPPRGGNYGYTF
>14|TRBJ2-5|TRBV5-1
CASYRDFQSGTQYF
>15|TRBJ2-1|TRBV7-9
CASSLGGSGLHEQFF
>12|TRBJ1-1|TRBV28
CASSTRVLKAFF
>11|TRBJ1-2|TRBV19
CASTANYGYTF
>14|TRBJ2-3|TRBV7-2
CASSSGGGGDTQYF
>15|TRBJ2-7|TRBV5-1
CASSSGTGKSYEQYF
>13|TRBJ1-5|TRBV10-2
CASSVNRNQPQHF
>14|TRBJ2-5|TRBV6-1
CASRQQTGVETQYF
>14|TRBJ2-5|TRBV7-2
CASSFIRGGETQYF
>18|TRBJ2-1|TRBV7-9
CASSPTYLTSGSFDEQFF
>15|TRBJ1-2|TRBV28
CASSRRQGLGYGYTF
>18|TRBJ2-3|TRBV9
CASSVELAGGAYTDTQYF
>12|TRBJ2-5|TRBV29-1
CSVGASGETQYF
>17|TRBJ2-6|TRBV4-2
CASRRGQGGSGANVLTF
>13|TRBJ2-1|TRBV5-1
CASSFRQGDEQFF
>16|TRBJ1-2|TRBV15
CATSRDVRQGASGYTF
>15|TRBJ2-1|TRBV7-6
CASSSTGDPYNEQFF
>13|TRBJ2-3|TRBV28
CASTLGGAGTQYF
>15|TRBJ2-7|TRBV18
CASSPLGQGTYEQYF
>18|TRBJ2-1|TRBV21-1
CASSKWLAGLLSYNEQFF
>13|TRBJ1-2|TRBV28
CASSISGLRGYTF
>12|TRBJ2-5|TRBV7-2
CASSTPTEKKYF
>12|TRBJ1-2|TRBV29-1
CSVSTGVQGYTF
>14|TRBJ2-3|TRBV5-1
CASRRLAGEDTQYF
>13|TRBJ1-1|TRBV6-4
CASRAGFDTEAFF
>15|TRBJ2-1|TRBV5-4
CASSSASGGLGEQFF
>13|TRBJ1-2|TRBV15
CATSRTRDNGYTF
>15|TRBJ2-7|TRBV6-1
CATVEGGGGAREQYF
>19|TRBJ2-1|TRBV7-3
CASSAHRPGSTPFTNEQFF
>17|TRBJ2-3|TRBV7-6
CASSLRVRGTVRDTQYF
>14|TRBJ2-1|TRBV9
CASSVLSTGNEQFF
>15|TRBJ1-5|TRBV6-1
CASSTTRGSNQPQHF
>17|TRBJ2-1|TRBV5-5
CASSQIPPTSGFSQKFF
>15|TRBJ1-5|TRBV6-6
CASSYEGLRNQPQHF
>14|TRBJ1-3|TRBV5-3
CARSLPRVGNTIYF
>16|TRBJ2-7|TRBV28
CASASANTGHSYEQYF
>16|TRBJ2-3|TRBV7-9
CASSFLSGRGVDTQYF
>15|TRBJ2-1|TRBV7-9
CASSPRTSSYNEQFF
>16|TRBJ1-2|TRBV19
CASSITPPQGQYGYTF